These 16 T cell receptor beta chains originate from one sample sequenced in a study of blood T cell repertoires in COVID-19. Method: immunoSEQ multiplex PCR; TCRdb's copy keeps in-frame clones and lacks some. The data contain 260,000 or so clones, approximately 86% of them singletons. What was sequenced was peripheral blood. All receptors come from a man aged 18 to 29 with active or convalescent COVID-19.

The gene calls are TRBV6-5 and TRBJ2-2, with D unresolved. CDR3 length: 11 residues. V gave up 6 bases and J gave up 6 bases, with 5 bases separating them. CDR1 is MNHEY, CDR2 SVGAGI, per germline. CDR3: CASSPAGELFF. CDR3 sequence (DNA): TGTGCCAGCAGCCCCGCCGGGGAGCTGTTTTTT.

The chain is built from TRBV7-7 and TRBJ2-5; 15 nucleotides align to TRBD2. The length of the CDR3 is 16 residues. Germline trimming cut 5 bases from V and 5 bases from J; bases unmatched to any gene: 6. CDR1 is SSHAT and CDR2 is FNYEAQ in the germline V gene (reference sequence). CDR3 coding DNA: TGTGCCAGCAGCACCGGACTAGCGGGGGGGCGTGAGACCCAGTACTTC. Protein product: CASSTGLAGGRETQYF.

The gene calls are TRBV7-6 and TRBJ1-5; no firm D call. Trimming took 3 bases from V and 0 from J, leaving 3 bases between them. Germline lookup yields CDR1 SGHVS and CDR2 FNYEAQ. The CDR3 sequence is 13 residues long. The chain's CDR3 is CASSFNSNQPQHF. DNA for the CDR3: TGTGCCAGCAGCTTTAATAGCAATCAGCCCCAGCATTTT.

This clone showed up many times. In the same sample, other DNA sequences code for this CDR3. The chain is built from TRBV6-2 or TRBV6-3 and TRBJ1-1; 8 bases are shared with TRBD1. The J segment lost 1 base and the V segment lost 4 bases, leaving 2 bases of the junction unmatched. CDR1 is MNHEY and CDR2 is SVGEGT in the germline V gene. The CDR3 contains 14 residues. The CDR3 bases are TGTGCCAGCAGTTTAGGACAGGGGAACACTGAAGCTTTCTTT. Its protein is CASSLGQGNTEAFF.

The genes are TRBV7-2 and TRBJ1-4; D might be TRBD1 (6 bases). The CDR3 runs 16 residues. Germline assignment: CDR1 SGHTA and CDR2 FQGNSA. The V end was cut by 5 bases, the J end by 5 bases, with 18 bases between. CDR3 loop: CASSPPNTGTNEKLFF. The CDR3 bases are TGTGCCAGCAGCCCCCCGAACACCGGGACAAATGAAAAACTGTTTTTT.

The chain combines TRBV7-8 with TRBJ1-6; the match to TRBD1 covers 8 bases. V gave up 4 bases and J gave up 0 bases; unmatched junction bases: 11. The CDR3 has 19 amino acids. Germline CDR1 is SGHVS and CDR2 is FQNEAQ. The CDR3 nucleotides read TGTGCCAGCAGCTGGCCCAGGGGGCGAGCTAGCTCCTATAATTCACCCCTCCACTTT. It yields the protein CASSWPRGRASSYNSPLHF.

This chain joins TRBV7-6 and TRBJ1-2, with 9 bases identical to TRBD1. The CDR3 is made up of 15 amino acids. Losses at the gene ends were 4 bases for V and 6 bases for J; bases not matched to a gene: 9. The germline CDR1 and CDR2 sequences are SGHVS and FNYEAQ. CDR3 bases: TGTGCCAGCAGCTACAACAGGGGGCTGGGTAATGGCTACACCTTC. This translates into CASSYNRGLGNGYTF.

This clone has just a few counts. This chain's CDR3 is CASSGETRTGVKVIYGYTF. CDR3 in DNA: TGTGCCAGCAGCGGAGAGACTCGGACAGGGGTTAAGGTTATCTATGGCTACACCTTC. The chain recombines TRBV11-2 with TRBJ1-2; 9 nucleotides agree with TRBD1. J lost 4 bases, V lost 5 bases, and 20 bases had no gene match. This CDR3 spans 19 amino acids. Germline CDR1 reads SGHAT; CDR2 reads FQNNGV.

This CDR3 reads CASSQDHGGARDEQFF. CDR3 sequence (DNA): TGCGCCAGCAGCCAAGATCACGGGGGGGCGAGGGATGAGCAGTTCTTC. The rearrangement joins TRBV4-3 to TRBJ2-1; 8 bases align to TRBD2. Germline CDR1 and CDR2: LGHNA and YSLEER. The CDR3 is 16 amino acids. Trimming took 0 bases from V and 8 from J; bases not matched to a gene: 9.

V gene TRBV6-5 combines with J gene TRBJ1-4; D gene unclear. Trimming removed 6 bases from V and 3 bases from J, with 11 bases in between. CDR1 and CDR2 from the germline V gene are MNHEY and SVGAGI. This CDR3 has 14 amino acids. The CDR3 nucleotides read TGTGCCAGCAGCTGGTCGGGATCTAATGAAAAACTGTTTTTT. It codes for CASSWSGSNEKLFF.

J is TRBJ1-6 and V is TRBV9; TRBD1 matches 8 bases. CDR3 size: 15 residues. The germline V gene has CDR1 SGDLS and CDR2 YYNGEE. V shed 2 bases, J shed 8 bases, and the junction held 6 bases outside the gene matches. CDR3 protein: CASSVGQGGDSPLHF. The CDR3 region has the DNA TGTGCCAGCAGCGTCGGACAGGGTGGAGATTCACCCCTCCACTTT.

The rearrangement links TRBV2 to TRBJ1-6; D is unclear. The germline V gene has CDR1 SNHLY and CDR2 FYNNEI. The V end lost 8 bases, the J end lost 10 bases, and 15 bases lay between the germline ends. The CDR3 spans 13 residues. CDR3 protein: CASSGQEGSPLHF. The CDR3 DNA sequence: TGTGCCAGCTCTGGGCAGGAGGGCTCACCCCTCCACTTT.

This chain joins TRBV7-7 and TRBJ2-5; TRBD2 matches 11 bases. Germline CDR1 is SSHAT and CDR2 is FNYEAQ (reference sequence). CDR3 length: 16 residues. V lost 8 bases to trimming and J lost 4 bases; unmatched junction nucleotides: 12. The CDR3 region is CASSGGLAGGGETQYF. DNA for the CDR3: TGTGCCAGCTCGGGTGGGCTAGCGGGGGGCGGAGAGACCCAGTACTTC.

About this clone: Other DNA sequences from this sample encode an identical CDR3 as well. The chain joins TRBV6-1 to TRBJ2-1; 10 bases fit TRBD2. This CDR3 contains 15 residues. Germline CDR1 and CDR2: MNHNS and SASEGT. V gave up 2 bases and J gave up 3 bases; unmatched junction bases: 1. Written as DNA, the CDR3 is TGTGCCAGCAGTGAATTAGCGGGGGGCTACAATGAGCAGTTCTTC. Protein: CASSELAGGYNEQFF.

The rearrangement joins TRBV10-3 to TRBJ2-3; no firm D call. CDR1 and CDR2 from the germline V gene are ENHRY and SYGVKD. The CDR3 is 13 residues long. V dropped 2 bases and J dropped 9 bases, with 12 bases sitting between them. Here the CDR3 DNA reads TGTGCCATCAGTGAGGGCCGCCCAGTGACGCAGTATTTT. Protein sequence: CAISEGRPVTQYF.

V gene TRBV11-2 combines with J gene TRBJ1-1, with a possible D match to TRBD1 (6 bases). The length of the CDR3 is 15 residues. The germline V gene has CDR1 SGHAT and CDR2 FQNNGV. Between the trimmed V and J ends, which lost 5 bases and 0 bases, there was a span of 13 bases. The CDR3, as DNA: TGTGCCAGCAGCCCCCGACAGGCGATGAACACTGAAGCTTTCTTT. This codes for CASSPRQAMNTEAFF.